Below, 32 T cell receptor beta chains from the same sample are listed, as sequenced in a study of T cell repertoires in cytomegalovirus infection. Via MiXCR, TCRdb re-called the reads, giving one row per CDR3 protein. Seen here are under 850,000 distinct CDR3 sequences, around a third observed once, and the top ten hold roughly 20%. Their target antigens are unknown. Specimen: cultured PBMCs, collected from culture after CMV antigen stimulation. Source of these receptors: a human donor in good health (CMV status not recorded). Some clones in this sample may be carry-over from other donors' samples.

This clonotype came up a few times. This chain uses TRBV14 with TRBJ2-5; no firm D call. Per germline, CDR1 SGHDN and CDR2 FVKESK. Trimming left V 0 bases short and J 4 bases short, with 6 bases between. The CDR3 is made up of 13 amino acids. The DNA of the CDR3 is TGTGCCAGCAGCCAAGAGAGAAGAGAGACCCAGTACTTC. Translation gives CASSQERRETQYF.

This clonotype was found many times. The gene calls are TRBV7-2 and TRBJ1-4; a possible D gene is TRBD1 (5 bases). The germline gives CDR1 SGHTA, CDR2 FQGNSA. This CDR3 has 14 residues. The V and J ends lost 4 bases and 3 bases respectively, with 9 bases between them. The CDR3 bases are TGTGCCAGCAGCTCAGACAGTGCTAATGAAAAACTGTTTTTT. Translating gives CASSSDSANEKLFF.

This clonotype was observed a handful of times. This chain connects TRBV7-2 to TRBJ1-1; D uncertain. CDR1 SGHTA and CDR2 FQGNSA come from the germline V gene. V dropped 4 bases and J dropped 6 bases, with 9 bases sitting between them. The CDR3 spans 12 residues. CDR3 loop: CASSSRLAEAFF. CDR3 in DNA: TGTGCCAGCAGCTCCCGACTGGCTGAAGCTTTCTTT.

The CDR3 spells CASSIHRLAVNEQFF. In DNA form, the CDR3 reads TGTGCCAGTAGTATTCACCGACTAGCTGTGAATGAGCAGTTCTTC. The chain couples TRBV19 to TRBJ2-1; 7 nucleotides match TRBD2. Germline values: CDR1 LNHDA, CDR2 SQIVND (reference sequence). The trim removed 3 bases at V and 7 bases at J, leaving 9 bases unmatched. The CDR3 length is 15 residues.

The V call is TRBV10-3, the J call TRBJ1-1; D unresolved. Germline lookup yields CDR1 ENHRY and CDR2 SYGVKD. The ends were cut back, 4 bases at V and 1 base at J, with 13 bases in the middle. This CDR3 spans 15 amino acids. The CDR3: CAISGGSQTNTEAFF. CDR3 coding DNA: TGTGCCATCAGTGGGGGAAGCCAAACGAACACTGAAGCTTTCTTT.

This clonotype was counted a few times. The rearrangement joins TRBV7-8 to TRBJ1-6; D is possibly TRBD1 (5 bases). This CDR3 has 15 residues. Trimming left V 5 bases short and J 4 bases short, with 12 bases between. Germline assignment: CDR1 SGHVS and CDR2 FQNEAQ. CDR3 region: CASSDRTQYNSPLHF. Here the CDR3 DNA reads TGTGCCAGCAGCGACCGGACACAATATAATTCACCCCTCCACTTT.

Worth noting for this clonotype: This may come from a read error, since a much larger clone is one base off. V gene TRBV7-2 combines with J gene TRBJ1-6, with D uncertain. The V gene's germline CDR1 is SGHTA and CDR2 FQGNSA. The CDR3 runs 13 residues. V was pared by 5 bases and J by 6 bases, with 8 bases between. Here the CDR3 reads CASSHRTNSPLHF. The CDR3 nucleotides are TGTGCCAGCAGCCATCGCACTAATTCACCCCTCCACTTT.

The chain carries TRBV7-2 and TRBJ2-2; 13 bases are a match to TRBD2. V was clipped by 5 bases and J by 6 bases; unmatched bases: 12. Germline CDR1 SGHTA, CDR2 FQGNSA. The CDR3 spans 18 residues. In DNA, the CDR3 is TGTGCCAGCAGCCGCCTTACTAGCGGGGGGGCCGGGGCCGGGGAGCTGTTTTTT. It yields the protein CASSRLTSGGAGAGELFF.

This chain uses TRBV7-9 with TRBJ2-7; maybe TRBD1 (5 bases). The germline V and J ends were trimmed by 5 bases and 6 bases, with 11 bases remaining between them. Germline V gene sequence: CDR1 SEHNR, CDR2 FQNEAQ (reference sequence). The CDR3 sequence is 12 residues long. CDR3 protein: CASSTWGVEQYF. CDR3 nucleotides: TGTGCCAGCAGCACGTGGGGCGTCGAGCAGTACTTC. The complete variable domain, with remaining parts taken from reference TRBV7-9 and TRBJ2-7, reads DTGVSQNPRHKITKRGQNVTFRCDPISEHNRLYWYRQTLGQGPEFLTYFQNEAQLEKSRLLSDRFSAERPKGSFSTLEIQRTEQGDSAMYLCASSTWGVEQYFGPGTRLTVT.

The chain joins TRBV7-2 to TRBJ1-3; D is possibly TRBD1 (5 bases). Germline V gives CDR1 SGHTA, CDR2 FQGNSA. V dropped 3 bases and J dropped 4 bases, with 10 bases sitting between them. The CDR3 extends over 14 amino acids. CDR3 region: CASSLRGLGNTIYF. In DNA, the CDR3 is TGTGCCAGCAGCTTGAGGGGACTCGGAAACACCATATATTTT.

The chain employs TRBV19 and TRBJ1-1; possibly TRBD1 for D (5 bases). The V end was cut by 4 bases, the J end by 1 base, with 13 bases between. Germline loops: CDR1 LNHDA, CDR2 SQIVND (reference sequence). This CDR3 has 15 residues. CDR3 coding DNA: TGTGCCAGTAGTAAGCAGGGCAGTTGGAACACTGAAGCTTTCTTT. It is translated as CASSKQGSWNTEAFF.

This clonotype appeared a single time. At one end the junction does not follow the germline gene, possibly because of a read error. The chain combines TRBV7-2 with TRBJ2-3; the D call may be TRBD1 or TRBD2 (5 bases each). The CDR3 extends over 14 amino acids. Per the germline V gene, CDR1 is SGHTA and CDR2 is FQGNSA. The CDR3 spells CASSLAERGDTEYF. The CDR3 nucleotides are TGTGCCAGCAGCTTAGCGGAGAGGGGAGATACGGAGTATTTT.

CDR3 sequence (DNA): TGTGCCAGCAGTGATGTCACTCGCTCACCCCTCCACTTT. Translated: CASSDVTRSPLHF. The chain couples TRBV2 to TRBJ1-6; D is uncertain. The CDR3 consists of 13 residues. The V end was cut by 3 bases, the J end by 10 bases, with 10 bases between. Germline values: CDR1 SNHLY, CDR2 FYNNEI.

This clonotype has a handful of counts. The J gene is TRBJ2-2, the V gene TRBV11-2, with D unclear. V was trimmed by 5 bases and J by 7 bases, leaving 5 bases between them. CDR3 length: 11 residues. Germline values: CDR1 SGHAT, CDR2 FQNNGV. CDR3 sequence: CASSHFGELFF. The CDR3, as DNA: TGTGCCAGCAGCCACTTCGGGGAGCTGTTTTTT.

This clonotype was detected only a few times. The CDR3 reads CSARAGQGGTEAFF. The CDR3 bases are TGCAGTGCTAGAGCCGGGCAGGGCGGGACTGAAGCTTTCTTT. The chain recombines TRBV20-1 with TRBJ1-1; tentative D call: TRBD1 (5 bases). Germline-derived CDR1 and CDR2 are DFQATT and SNEGSKA (reference sequence). The CDR3 runs 14 residues. The V and J ends lost 1 base and 5 bases respectively, with 14 bases between them.

With regard to this clonotype: One junction end does not reproduce the germline sequence, and a read error may be involved. This chain uses TRBV3-1 with TRBJ2-7, with 8 bases aligning to TRBD1. The CDR3 runs to 13 residues. Looked up from germline, CDR1 is LGHDT and CDR2 is YNNKEL (reference sequence). The CDR3 DNA follows: TGTGCCAGCAGCCAGCTAGACAGGGGCATTAAGCACTTC. Translated: CASSQLDRGIKHF.

This CDR3 is CASSTRDHRSYEQYF. The CDR3 nucleotides read TGTGCCAGCAGCACCCGGGACCACCGCTCCTACGAGCAGTACTTC. The chain uses TRBV6-6 and TRBJ2-7; D might be TRBD1 or TRBD2, each matching 5 bases. This CDR3 spans 15 amino acids. V was pared by 6 bases and J by 0 bases, with 15 bases between. Germline V gives CDR1 MNHNY, CDR2 SVGAGI (reference sequence).

There are a few counts of this clonotype. The J gene is TRBJ1-6, the V gene TRBV27; possible D gene TRBD1, 5 bases. The germline V and J ends were trimmed by 3 bases and 8 bases, with 23 bases remaining between them. Per germline, CDR1 MNHEY and CDR2 SMNVEV (reference sequence). CDR3 length equals 18 residues. CDR3 nucleotide sequence: TGTGCCAGCAGTTTGGAGGGTGGCAGGGTGAGAGGGTATTCACCCCTCCACTTT. It yields the protein CASSLEGGRVRGYSPLHF.

The chain is built from TRBV6-5 and TRBJ2-3; TRBD1 aligns across 9 bases. After removal of 8 bases from V and 3 bases from J, the junction contained 3 bases not matched to a gene. Germline V gene data show CDR1 as MNHEY and CDR2 as SVGAGI. The CDR3 extends over 13 amino acids. In nucleotides, the CDR3 is TGTGCCAGCGGACAGGGGTATACAGATACGCAGTATTTT. It yields the protein CASGQGYTDTQYF.

This clonotype was counted at least ten times. The rearrangement links TRBV7-2 to TRBJ2-3; 8 bases fit TRBD2. Germline V gene sequence: CDR1 SGHTA, CDR2 FQGNSA. This CDR3 is built from 13 residues. The CDR3 coding sequence is TGTGCGGCGGGCGGGGGGCAGGGAGATACGCAGTATTTT. It is translated as CAAGGGQGDTQYF.

To note about this clonotype: At one of its ends the junction is not consistent with the germline gene, which may arise from a read error. The chain combines TRBV29-1 with TRBJ1-2, with D hard to call. Germline V CDR1 and CDR2: SQVTM, ANQGSEA. The CDR3 length is 14 residues. DNA of the CDR3: TGCAGCGTTCCGACTACAGATCTGGGCTATGGCTATACCTTC. Translating it yields CSVPTTDLGYGYTF. Variable domain in full (rest from reference TRBV29-1 and TRBJ1-2): SAVISQKPSRDICQRGTSLTIQCQVDSQVTMMFWYRQQPGQSLTLIATANQGSEATYESGFVIDKFPISRPNLTFSTLTVSNMSPEDSSIYLCSVPTTDLGYGYTFGSGTRLTVV.

This chain connects TRBV24-1 to TRBJ2-1; D possibly corresponds to TRBD2 (6 bases). V lost 2 bases and J 2 bases, leaving 15 bases between the germline ends. The germline V gene encodes CDR1 KGHDR and CDR2 SFDVKD. The CDR3 has 17 residues. CDR3 in DNA: TGTGCCACCAGTGATTCCCCAGGCGGGGCACCCTACAATGAGCAGTTCTTC. Its translation is CATSDSPGGAPYNEQFF.

This clonotype was found a few times. The gene calls are TRBV19 and TRBJ1-1, with no clear D. The length of the CDR3 is 16 residues. Germline values: CDR1 LNHDA, CDR2 SQIVND (reference sequence). V was trimmed by 0 bases and J by 0 bases, leaving 11 bases between them. The CDR3 sequence is CASSIDPPSMNTEAFF. The CDR3 DNA is TGTGCCAGTAGTATAGATCCCCCTTCGATGAACACTGAAGCTTTCTTT.

This clonotype showed up just a few times. The chain joins TRBV7-9 to TRBJ1-4, with D perhaps TRBD1 (6 bases). Germline CDR1 SEHNR, CDR2 FQNEAQ (reference sequence). The CDR3 runs to 15 residues. Between the trimmed V and J ends, which lost 5 bases and 7 bases, there was a span of 17 bases. CDR3 protein: CASSQGDGGGEKLFF. In DNA form, the CDR3 reads TGTGCCAGCAGCCAGGGCGATGGAGGGGGTGAAAAACTGTTTTTT.

The J gene is TRBJ1-2, the V gene TRBV6-2 or TRBV6-3; possible D gene TRBD1, 6 bases. Germline values: CDR1 MNHEY, CDR2 SVGEGT. V gave up 6 bases and J gave up 2 bases, with 19 bases separating them. The CDR3 sequence is 16 residues long. CDR3 DNA sequence: TGTGCCAGCAGGCGCGAAGAGCCAGGGGACAACTATGGCTACACCTTC. It is translated as CASRREEPGDNYGYTF.

This clonotype appeared a few times. This sequence joins TRBV7-8 and TRBJ1-4; no definite D call. CDR1 and CDR2 from the germline V gene are SGHVS and FQNEAQ. The V gene lost 3 bases and the J gene lost 3 bases, with 8 bases spanning the gap. There are 14 residues in the CDR3. The CDR3 sequence is CASSFRLSNEKLFF. Written as DNA, the CDR3 is TGTGCCAGCAGCTTCCGTCTGTCTAATGAAAAACTGTTTTTT.

The chain combines TRBV29-1 with TRBJ2-5; perhaps TRBD2 as D (5 bases). The CDR3 contains 14 residues. The ends were cut back, 0 bases at V and 6 bases at J, with 14 bases in the middle. Germline-derived CDR1 and CDR2 are SQVTM and ANQGSEA. CDR3 loop: CSVEDPGKTKTQYF. The CDR3 region has the DNA TGCAGCGTTGAAGATCCGGGGAAGACGAAGACCCAGTACTTC. Complete variable domain (other parts from reference TRBV29-1 and TRBJ2-5): SAVISQKPSRDICQRGTSLTIQCQVDSQVTMMFWYRQQPGQSLTLIATANQGSEATYESGFVIDKFPISRPNLTFSTLTVSNMSPEDSSIYLCSVEDPGKTKTQYFGPGTRLLVL.

This clonotype has more than one count but fewer than ten. This sequence joins TRBV15 and TRBJ1-2; 7 bases fit TRBD1. CDR3 length: 16 residues. The germline V gene has CDR1 LNHNV and CDR2 YYDKDF (reference sequence). The junction had 10 bases not matched to a gene; V was cut back by 5 bases and J by 1 base. CDR3: CATSPNRDRVNYGYTF. The CDR3 DNA is TGTGCCACCAGCCCAAACCGGGACAGAGTTAACTATGGCTACACCTTC. Combining the CDR3 with reference TRBV15 and TRBJ1-2 gives the whole variable domain DAMVIQNPRYQVTQFGKPVTLSCSQTLNHNVMYWYQQKSSQAPKLLFHYYDKDFNNEADTPDNFQSRRPNTSFCFLDIRSPGLGDTAMYLCATSPNRDRVNYGYTFGSGTRLTVV.

This clonotype came up many times. This rearrangement joins TRBV7-2 to TRBJ1-5; D unclear. The CDR3 spans 13 residues. V lost 3 bases and J 5 bases, leaving 8 bases between the germline ends. The germline V gene has CDR1 SGHTA and CDR2 FQGNSA. This CDR3 is CASSLTQDQPQHF. CDR3 bases: TGTGCCAGCAGCTTGACCCAGGATCAGCCCCAGCATTTT.

The rearrangement links TRBV2 to TRBJ2-2; D perhaps matches TRBD1 (6 bases). The germline V gene encodes CDR1 SNHLY and CDR2 FYNNEI. The CDR3 extends over 13 amino acids. The V end was cut by 6 bases, the J end by 12 bases, with 17 bases between. The DNA of the CDR3 is TGTGCCAGCAGAGAGGGGACAACGGGGAAGCTGTTTTTT. It specifies CASREGTTGKLFF.

V gene TRBV6-5 combines with J gene TRBJ2-2, with 9 positions matching TRBD1. V was clipped by 6 bases and J by 4 bases; unmatched bases: 12. This CDR3 region has 17 residues. CDR1 and CDR2 from the germline V gene are MNHEY and SVGAGI. The CDR3 loop is CASSRPGTGTATGELFF. As DNA, the CDR3 is TGTGCCAGCAGCCGTCCCGGGACAGGGACGGCCACCGGGGAGCTGTTTTTT.

The table lists this clonotype with many counts. The chain couples TRBV7-2 to TRBJ2-3; 10 nucleotides agree with TRBD2. This CDR3 comprises 16 residues. Germline V gene sequence: CDR1 SGHTA, CDR2 FQGNSA. The J segment lost 1 base and the V segment lost 2 bases, leaving 3 bases of the junction unmatched. CDR3 protein: CASSLSLAGGTDTQYF. DNA for the CDR3: TGTGCCAGCAGCTTATCTCTAGCGGGAGGCACAGATACGCAGTATTTT.